A selection of T cell receptor beta chains follows, all from one sample in a study of spatial heterogeneity in lung cancer. TCRdb fed the 5' RACE reads into MiXCR, producing one record per CDR3 protein. Among around 3,000 distinct CDR3 sequences, 12% were seen once, and the ten largest hold around 21%. Sample: lung tumor tissue, taken at surgery. The receptors come from a male donor with early-stage non-small cell lung cancer. Both conserved end residues are part of each CDR3. Fields, in order: clone size, D gene, J gene, V gene, CDR3 protein, CDR3 DNA. The D gene is left open where the match is weak. Size values are once, few and many counts, or a class for expanded clones, and some rows have none.

few TRBD1 TRBJ2-7 TRBV5-1 CASSPDREPFEQYF TGCGCCAGCAGCCCGGACAGGGAACCCTTCGAGCAGTACTTC
medium-sized TRBD1 TRBJ1-6 TRBV18 CASSETGRDSPLHF TGTGCCAGCTCAGAGACAGGGAGGGATTCACCCCTCCACTTT
medium-sized - TRBJ1-5 TRBV27 CASRKGEGNQPQHF TGTGCCAGCAGGAAGGGGGAAGGCAATCAGCCCCAGCATTTT
medium-sized - TRBJ2-7 TRBV5-1 CASSALTGSNEQYF TGCGCCAGCAGCGCGCTTACAGGGTCCAACGAGCAGTACTTC
medium-sized - TRBJ2-5 TRBV5-1 CASSQATWETQYF TGCGCCAGCAGCCAGGCTACTTGGGAGACCCAGTACTTC
few TRBD2 TRBJ2-7 TRBV12-3/TRBV12-4 CASRLAGGPYEQYF TGTGCCAGCAGACTAGCGGGAGGGCCCTACGAGCAGTACTTC
medium-sized - TRBJ2-1 TRBV20-1 CSAGRADEQFF TGCAGTGCTGGTAGAGCGGATGAGCAGTTCTTC
medium-sized TRBD1 TRBJ1-1 TRBV24-1 CATQGGAFTEAFF TGTGCCACCCAAGGGGGCGCGTTCACTGAAGCTTTCTTT
medium-sized - TRBJ2-2 TRBV7-8 CASSLFELANTGELFF TGTGCCAGCAGCTTGTTCGAGCTCGCGAACACCGGGGAGCTGTTTTTT
medium-sized - TRBJ1-5 TRBV6-4 CASSVEGGQPQHF TGTGCCAGCAGTGTTGAGGGAGGTCAGCCCCAGCATTTT
few - TRBJ1-1 TRBV5-1 CATEVRAFF TGCGCCACCGAGGTTCGAGCTTTCTTT
medium-sized - TRBJ2-7 TRBV6-2/TRBV6-3 CASSDPPGTYEQYF TGTGCCAGCAGTGACCCTCCCGGGACCTACGAGCAGTACTTC
many TRBD2 TRBJ2-2 TRBV20-1 CSARGLAGRSGELFF TGCAGTGCTAGAGGCCTAGCGGGACGGTCCGGGGAGCTGTTTTTT
once TRBD2 TRBJ2-5 TRBV5-5 CASSPSTSGRVRETQYF TGTGCCAGCAGCCCGTCGACTAGCGGGAGGGTGCGGGAGACCCAGTACTTC
- - TRBJ2-3 TRBV7-2 CASGGGPRADTQYF TGTGCCAGCGGGGGGGGGCCCCGCGCAGATACGCAGTATTTT
- - TRBJ1-1 TRBV11-2 CASSLDGRLNTEAFF TGTGCCAGCAGCTTAGACGGACGTCTGAACACTGAAGCTTTCTTT
medium-sized - TRBJ1-1 TRBV6-5 CASSQRGRGAEAFF TGTGCCAGCAGCCAGAGGGGCAGGGGCGCTGAAGCTTTCTTT
large - TRBJ1-1 TRBV6-5 CASSYSNQGYTEAFF TGTGCCAGCAGTTACTCGAACCAGGGCTACACTGAAGCTTTCTTT